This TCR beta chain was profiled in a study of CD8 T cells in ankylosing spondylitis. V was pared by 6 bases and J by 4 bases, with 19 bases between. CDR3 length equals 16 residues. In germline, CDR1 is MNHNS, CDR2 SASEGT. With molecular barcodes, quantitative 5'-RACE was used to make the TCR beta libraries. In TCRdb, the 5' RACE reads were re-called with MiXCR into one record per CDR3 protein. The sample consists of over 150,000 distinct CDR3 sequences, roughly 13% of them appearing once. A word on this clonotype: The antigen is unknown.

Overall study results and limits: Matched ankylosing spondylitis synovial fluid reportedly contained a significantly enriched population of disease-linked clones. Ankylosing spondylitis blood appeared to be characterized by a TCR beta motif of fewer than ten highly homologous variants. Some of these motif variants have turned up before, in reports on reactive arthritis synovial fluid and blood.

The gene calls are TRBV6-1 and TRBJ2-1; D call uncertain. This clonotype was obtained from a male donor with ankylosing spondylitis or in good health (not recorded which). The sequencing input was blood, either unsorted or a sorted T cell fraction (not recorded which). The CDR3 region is CASSAVRVGAYNEQFF. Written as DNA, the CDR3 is TGTGCCAGCAGCGCCGTTAGGGTAGGAGCTTACAATGAGCAGTTCTTC.